The present TCR beta chain was sequenced within a study of T cell responses to AZD1222 COVID-19 vaccine. The data were produced by immunoSEQ multiplex PCR, yet TCRdb's version contains in-frame clones alone and is incomplete. The data hold tens of thousands of clones, with 60% to 85% observed a single time. With 6 bases removed from V and 0 bases from J, the gap between germline ends came to 14 bases. Germline V gene sequence: CDR1 MDHEN, CDR2 SYDVKM. The CDR3 contains 16 residues. This clonotype originated in an adult who received the AZD1222 COVID-19 vaccine. This specimen was peripheral blood, taken 28 days after the second AZD1222 dose. The gene calls are TRBV28 and TRBJ2-2, with D possibly matching TRBD1 (5 bases). CDR3 nucleotides: TGTGCCAGCAGCCGATATGACAGCCCGAACACCGGGGAGCTGTTTTTT. Encoded protein: CASSRYDSPNTGELFF.